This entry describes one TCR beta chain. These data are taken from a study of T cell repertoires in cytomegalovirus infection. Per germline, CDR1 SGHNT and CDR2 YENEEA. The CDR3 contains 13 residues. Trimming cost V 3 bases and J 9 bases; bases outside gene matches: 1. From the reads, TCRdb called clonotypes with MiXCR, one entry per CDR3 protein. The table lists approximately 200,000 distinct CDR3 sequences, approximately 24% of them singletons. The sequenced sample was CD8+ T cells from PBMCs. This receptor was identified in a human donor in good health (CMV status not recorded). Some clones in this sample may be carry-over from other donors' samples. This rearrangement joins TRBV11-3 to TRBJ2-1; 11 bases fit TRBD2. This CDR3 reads CASSLGLAAEQFF. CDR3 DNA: TGTGCCAGCAGCTTGGGACTAGCGGCTGAGCAGTTCTTC.